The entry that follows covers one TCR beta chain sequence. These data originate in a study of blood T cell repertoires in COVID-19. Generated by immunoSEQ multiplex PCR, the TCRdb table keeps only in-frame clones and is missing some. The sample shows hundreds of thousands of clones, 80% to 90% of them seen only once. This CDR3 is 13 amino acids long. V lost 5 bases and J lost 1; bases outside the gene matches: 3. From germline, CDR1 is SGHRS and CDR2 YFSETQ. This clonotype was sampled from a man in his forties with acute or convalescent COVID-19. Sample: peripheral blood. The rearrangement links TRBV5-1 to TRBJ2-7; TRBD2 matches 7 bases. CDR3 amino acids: CASSEGGSYEQYF. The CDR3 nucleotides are TGCGCCAGCAGTGAGGGAGGGTCCTACGAGCAGTACTTC.